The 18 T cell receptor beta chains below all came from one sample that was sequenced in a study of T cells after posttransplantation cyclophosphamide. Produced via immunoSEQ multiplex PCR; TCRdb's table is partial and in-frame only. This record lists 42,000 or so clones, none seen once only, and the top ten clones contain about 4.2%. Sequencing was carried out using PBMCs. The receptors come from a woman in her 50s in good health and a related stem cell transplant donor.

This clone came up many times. CDR3 nucleotides: TGTGCCAGCAGCACTCACCCCGCTATTGAAGCTTTCTTT. Translated: CASSTHPAIEAFF. V is TRBV6-1 and J is TRBJ1-1; D is unclear. V was trimmed by 6 bases and J by 7 bases, leaving 15 bases between them. Germline-derived CDR1 and CDR2 are MNHNS and SASEGT. This CDR3 is built from 13 residues.

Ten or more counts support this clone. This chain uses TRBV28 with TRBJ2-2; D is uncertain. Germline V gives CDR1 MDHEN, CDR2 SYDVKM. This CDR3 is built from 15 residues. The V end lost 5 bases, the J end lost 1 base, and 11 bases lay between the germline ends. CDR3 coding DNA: TGTGCCAGCAGTCCTCTAGGCCGGAACACCGGGGAGCTGTTTTTT. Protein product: CASSPLGRNTGELFF. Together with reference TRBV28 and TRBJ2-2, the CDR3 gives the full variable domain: DVKVTQSSRYLVKRTGEKVFLECVQDMDHENMFWYRQDPGLGLRLIYFSYDVKMKEKGDIPEGYSVSREKKERFSLILESASTNQTSMYLCASSPLGRNTGELFFGEGSRLTVL.

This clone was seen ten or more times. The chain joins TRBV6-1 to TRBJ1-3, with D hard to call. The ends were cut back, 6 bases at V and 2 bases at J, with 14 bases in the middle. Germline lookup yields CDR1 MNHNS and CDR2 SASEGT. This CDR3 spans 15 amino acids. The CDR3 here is CASRGTAGPGNTIYF. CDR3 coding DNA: TGTGCCAGCAGAGGCACAGCGGGTCCTGGAAACACCATATATTTT.

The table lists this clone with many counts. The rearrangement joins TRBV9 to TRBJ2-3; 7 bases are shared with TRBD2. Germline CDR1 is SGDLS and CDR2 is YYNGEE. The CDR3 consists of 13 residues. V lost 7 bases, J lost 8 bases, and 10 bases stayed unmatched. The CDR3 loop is CASDIGGSGTQYF. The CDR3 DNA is TGTGCCAGCGATATCGGGGGGTCGGGTACGCAGTATTTT.

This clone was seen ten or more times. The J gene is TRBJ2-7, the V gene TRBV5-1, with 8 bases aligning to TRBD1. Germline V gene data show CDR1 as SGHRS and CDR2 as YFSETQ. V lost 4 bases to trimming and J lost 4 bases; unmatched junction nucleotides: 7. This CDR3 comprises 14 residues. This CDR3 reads CASSNRDRSYEQYF. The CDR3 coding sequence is TGCGCCAGCAGCAACCGGGACAGGTCGTACGAGCAGTACTTC.

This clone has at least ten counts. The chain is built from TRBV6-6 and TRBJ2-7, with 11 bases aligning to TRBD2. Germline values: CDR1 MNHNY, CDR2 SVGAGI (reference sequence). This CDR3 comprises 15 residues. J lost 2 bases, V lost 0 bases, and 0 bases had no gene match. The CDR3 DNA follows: TGTGCCAGCAGTTACTCTAGCGGGGGGGCCTACGAGCAGTACTTC. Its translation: CASSYSSGGAYEQYF.

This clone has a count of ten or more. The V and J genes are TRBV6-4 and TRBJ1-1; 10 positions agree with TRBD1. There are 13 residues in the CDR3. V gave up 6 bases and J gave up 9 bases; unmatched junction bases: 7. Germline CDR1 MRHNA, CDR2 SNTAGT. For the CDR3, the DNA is TGTGCCAGCAGGCCGGGACAGGGGACCAAAGCTTTCTTT. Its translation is CASRPGQGTKAFF.

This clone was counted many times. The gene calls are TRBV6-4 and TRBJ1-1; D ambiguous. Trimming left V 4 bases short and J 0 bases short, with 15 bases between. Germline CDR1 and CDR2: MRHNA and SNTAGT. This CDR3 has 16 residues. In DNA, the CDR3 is TGTGCCAGCAGTGCCATTGACCGGAGCATGAACACTGAAGCTTTCTTT. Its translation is CASSAIDRSMNTEAFF.

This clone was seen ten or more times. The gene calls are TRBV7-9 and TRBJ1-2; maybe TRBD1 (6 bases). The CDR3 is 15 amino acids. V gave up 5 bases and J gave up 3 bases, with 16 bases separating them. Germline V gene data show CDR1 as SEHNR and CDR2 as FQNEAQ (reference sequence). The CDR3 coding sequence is TGTGCCAGCAGCCCGGGGGGCGGTTTATACTATGGCTACACCTTC. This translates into CASSPGGGLYYGYTF.

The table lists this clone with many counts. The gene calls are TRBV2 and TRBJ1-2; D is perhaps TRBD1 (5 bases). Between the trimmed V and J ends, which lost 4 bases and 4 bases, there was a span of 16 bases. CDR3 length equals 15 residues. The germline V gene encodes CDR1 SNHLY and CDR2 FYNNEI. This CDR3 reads CASSVSQGALYGYTF. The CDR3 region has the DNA TGTGCCAGCAGTGTTTCCCAGGGTGCCCTCTATGGCTACACCTTC. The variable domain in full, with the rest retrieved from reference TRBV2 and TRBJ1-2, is EPEVTQTPSHQVTQMGQEVILRCVPISNHLYFYWYRQILGQKVEFLVSFYNNEISEKSEIFDDQFSVERPDGSNFTLKIRSTKLEDSAMYFCASSVSQGALYGYTFGSGTRLTVV.

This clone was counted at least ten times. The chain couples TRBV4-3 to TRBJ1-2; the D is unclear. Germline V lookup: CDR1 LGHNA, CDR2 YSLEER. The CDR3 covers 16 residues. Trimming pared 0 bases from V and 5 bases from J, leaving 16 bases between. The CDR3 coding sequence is TGCGCCAGCAGCCAAGATCTAACCAGACTCCCATATGGCTACACCTTC. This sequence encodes CASSQDLTRLPYGYTF.

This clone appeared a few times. The chain's CDR3 is CASETGLAGGRYTDTQYF. In nucleotides, the CDR3 is TGTGCCAGCGAGACGGGACTAGCGGGGGGGCGGTACACAGATACGCAGTATTTT. The chain combines TRBV28 with TRBJ2-3; 16 bases agree with TRBD2. The CDR3 is made up of 18 amino acids. Germline trimming cut 8 bases from V and 2 bases from J; bases unmatched to any gene: 10. Germline loops: CDR1 MDHEN, CDR2 SYDVKM.

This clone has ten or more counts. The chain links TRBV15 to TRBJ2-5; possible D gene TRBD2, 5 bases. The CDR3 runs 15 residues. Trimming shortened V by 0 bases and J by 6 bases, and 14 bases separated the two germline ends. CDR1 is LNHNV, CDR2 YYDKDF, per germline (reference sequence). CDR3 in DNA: TGTGCCACCAGCAGAGATACCGGGGTCGGCAAGACCCAGTACTTC. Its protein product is CATSRDTGVGKTQYF.

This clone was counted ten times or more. The CDR3 bases are TGTGCCAGCCAATCCGGGACAGGAAATCAGCCCCAGCATTTT. It specifies CASQSGTGNQPQHF. The chain employs TRBV2 and TRBJ1-5; 8 bases map to TRBD1. Germline loops: CDR1 SNHLY, CDR2 FYNNEI. The CDR3 spans 14 residues. J gave up 4 bases and V 8 bases, and 7 bases lay outside the gene matches.

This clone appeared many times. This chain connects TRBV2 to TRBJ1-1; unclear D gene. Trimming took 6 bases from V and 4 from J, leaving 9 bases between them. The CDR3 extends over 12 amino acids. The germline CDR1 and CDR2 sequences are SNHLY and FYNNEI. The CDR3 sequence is CASSQHGTEAFF. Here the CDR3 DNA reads TGTGCCAGCAGCCAACATGGCACTGAAGCTTTCTTT.

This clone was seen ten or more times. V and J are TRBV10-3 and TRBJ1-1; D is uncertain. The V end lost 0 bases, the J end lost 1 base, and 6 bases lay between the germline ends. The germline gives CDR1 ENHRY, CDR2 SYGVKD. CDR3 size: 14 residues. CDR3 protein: CAISESTGNTEAFF. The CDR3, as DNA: TGTGCCATCAGTGAGTCGACGGGGAACACTGAAGCTTTCTTT.

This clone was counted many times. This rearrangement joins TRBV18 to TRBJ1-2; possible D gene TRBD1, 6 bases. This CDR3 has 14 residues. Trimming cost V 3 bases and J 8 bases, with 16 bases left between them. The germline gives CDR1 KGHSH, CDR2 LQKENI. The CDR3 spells CASSPVTGSGGYTF. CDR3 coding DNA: TGTGCCAGCTCACCCGTAACAGGGTCAGGAGGCTACACCTTC.

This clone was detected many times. The CDR3: CASSLIAGNTEAFF. The CDR3 nucleotides are TGTGCCAGCAGCCTAATAGCCGGGAACACTGAAGCTTTCTTT. This chain connects TRBV11-2 to TRBJ1-1, with unresolved D. V was shortened by 5 bases and J by 1 base, with 11 bases between the two germline ends. In germline, CDR1 is SGHAT, CDR2 FQNNGV. The CDR3 is 14 residues long. The whole variable domain, remainder taken from reference TRBV11-2 and TRBJ1-1, is EAGVAQSPRYKIIEKRQSVAFWCNPISGHATLYWYQQILGQGPKLLIQFQNNGVVDDSQLPKDRFSAERLKGVDSTLKIQPAKLEDSAVYLCASSLIAGNTEAFFGQGTRLTVV.